A few counts support the clone carrying this T cell receptor beta chain. As yet, its antigen is unknown. CDR3 size: 13 residues. CDR1 and CDR2 from the germline V gene are SGHTA and FQGTGA. The V and J ends lost 1 base and 9 bases respectively, with 12 bases between them. This record comes from a study of beta chain features in type 1 diabetes. The study, taken as a whole, reports: Researchers report that Type 1 diabetes patients had moderately but significantly shorter TCRB CDR3s across all four CD4+ subsets.

Investigators reverse transcribed all isolated RNA, so they sequenced expressed TCRB transcripts. Assay: immunoSEQ multiplex PCR; the TCRdb copy retains only in-frame clones and omits some. Of about 160,000 clones listed, 7.8% are singletons. This chain uses TRBV7-3 with TRBJ1-1; maybe TRBD1 (6 bases). Sequenced material: central memory CD4+ T cells from blood. The TCR comes from a woman in her 40s with type 1 diabetes. CDR3 bases: TGTGCCAGCAGCTTAATGTCAACAGGGCAAGCTTTCTTT. Translating gives CASSLMSTGQAFF.